The clone carrying this T cell receptor (beta chain) has a handful of counts. Antigen unknown. From germline, CDR1 is SGHRS and CDR2 YFSETQ. J gave up 3 bases and V 4 bases, and 5 bases lay outside the gene matches. CDR3 length: 14 residues. The entry originates in a study of cytomegalovirus exposure and HLA in healthy donors. Study results and limitations: As a later analysis showed, a missense DCLRE1C variant was linked to trimming of TCR beta V- and J-genes. Most CMV-associated TCR beta chains appeared HLA-restricted in a later analysis.

Donors counted as nominally healthy when sampled, yet unrecorded immune exposures were likely. Both 60 Vbeta primers and 13 Jbeta primers went into the PCR. Only in-frame clones appear in the TCRdb table, and some are missing; sequencing was by immunoSEQ multiplex PCR. The sample consists of about 120,000 clones, around 10% of them appearing once. The V call is TRBV5-1, the J call TRBJ1-2; 8 bases map to TRBD1. The sequence was obtained from a man younger than 40 in good health and CMV-seronegative. The sequencing sample was made of PBMCs. Written as DNA, the CDR3 is TGCGCCAGCAGCCCGGGACAGGCGTACTATGGCTACACCTTC. Amino acid sequence: CASSPGQAYYGYTF.